This TCR beta chain was retrieved from a study of regulatory T cells in long-lasting Graves disease. Construction of the TCR beta libraries employed iRepertoire HTBI primers in conjunction with Arm-PCR of CDR3 regions. TCRdb ran MiXCR on the multiplex PCR reads and lists one entry per CDR3 protein. The sample records about 460,000 distinct CDR3 sequences, 20% to 25% being singletons. The sample's time point: persistent/refractory GD, antithyroid drugs over 5 years with positive TRAb. Extracted RNA from PBMCs served as the source of the TCR library. EDTA tubes received around 9.9 milliliters of collected peripheral blood. V shed 0 bases and J 3 bases; nucleotides not matched to a gene: 3. From germline, CDR1 is SGDLS and CDR2 YYNGEE. This CDR3 is built from 14 residues.

This sample comprised peripheral blood mononuclear cells (PBMCs), obtained when the disease was refractory, from a patient treated with antithyroid drugs. This TCR was recovered from a female donor with Graves disease. V is TRBV9 and J is TRBJ2-7; 7 bases are a match to TRBD1. The CDR3 bases are TGTGCCAGCAGCGTAGGGGGGACAGACTACGAGCAGTACTTC. Protein product: CASSVGGTDYEQYF.